The T cell receptor beta chain under discussion was sequenced for a study of graft-versus-host responses after intestinal transplantation. Study results and caveats: Early declines in HvG clones that occurred post-transplant were associated with peak circulating GvH clone levels.

In the case of this clone: Its antigen is as yet unknown.

Germline CDR1 is LNHDA and CDR2 is SQIVND (reference sequence). The CDR3 runs 17 residues. The V end lost 5 bases, the J end lost 4 bases, and 24 bases lay between the germline ends. Measured with immunoSEQ multiplex PCR; TCRdb has only the in-frame clones, and not every one. Of around 93,000 clones detected, 80% to 95% appear once; the ten largest clones hold approximately 5.6%. The rearrangement joins TRBV19 to TRBJ2-7; possibly TRBD1 for D (7 bases). The sequence was collected from a human donor who received an intestinal transplant. Sequenced material: unstimulated CD8+ T cells sorted from spleen or lymph node cells, taken before intestinal transplant. CDR3 region: CASSSFWRGQGGYEQYF. As DNA, the CDR3 is TGTGCCAGTAGTTCCTTTTGGCGAGGGCAGGGGGGATACGAGCAGTACTTC.